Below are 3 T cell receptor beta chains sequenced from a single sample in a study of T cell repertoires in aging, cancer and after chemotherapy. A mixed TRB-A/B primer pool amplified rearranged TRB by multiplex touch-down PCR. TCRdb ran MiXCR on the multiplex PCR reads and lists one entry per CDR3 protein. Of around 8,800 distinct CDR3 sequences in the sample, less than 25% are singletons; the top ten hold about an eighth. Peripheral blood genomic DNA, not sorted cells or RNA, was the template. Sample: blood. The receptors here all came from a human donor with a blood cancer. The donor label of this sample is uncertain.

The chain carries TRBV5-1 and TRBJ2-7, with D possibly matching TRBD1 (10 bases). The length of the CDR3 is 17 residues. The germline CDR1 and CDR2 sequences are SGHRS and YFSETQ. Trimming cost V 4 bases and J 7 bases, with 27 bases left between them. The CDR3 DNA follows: TGCGCCAGCAGCAAAGGGACAGGGGTAGCGGGGGCACCGGAGCAGTACTTC. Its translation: CASSKGTGVAGAPEQYF.

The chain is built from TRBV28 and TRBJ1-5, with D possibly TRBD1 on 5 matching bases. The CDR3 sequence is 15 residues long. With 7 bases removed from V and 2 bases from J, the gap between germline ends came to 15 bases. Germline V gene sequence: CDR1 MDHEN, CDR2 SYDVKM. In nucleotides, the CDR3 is TGTGCCAGCACCCCTCGGGGGATACGCAATCAGCCCCAGCATTTT. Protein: CASTPRGIRNQPQHF.

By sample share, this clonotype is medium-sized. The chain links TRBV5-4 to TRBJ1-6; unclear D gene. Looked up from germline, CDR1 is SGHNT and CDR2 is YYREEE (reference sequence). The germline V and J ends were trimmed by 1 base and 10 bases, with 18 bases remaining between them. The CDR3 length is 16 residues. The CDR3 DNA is TGTGCCAGCAGCTTGACCCAGGTCGTGATGGGCTCACCCCTCCACTTT. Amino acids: CASSLTQVVMGSPLHF.